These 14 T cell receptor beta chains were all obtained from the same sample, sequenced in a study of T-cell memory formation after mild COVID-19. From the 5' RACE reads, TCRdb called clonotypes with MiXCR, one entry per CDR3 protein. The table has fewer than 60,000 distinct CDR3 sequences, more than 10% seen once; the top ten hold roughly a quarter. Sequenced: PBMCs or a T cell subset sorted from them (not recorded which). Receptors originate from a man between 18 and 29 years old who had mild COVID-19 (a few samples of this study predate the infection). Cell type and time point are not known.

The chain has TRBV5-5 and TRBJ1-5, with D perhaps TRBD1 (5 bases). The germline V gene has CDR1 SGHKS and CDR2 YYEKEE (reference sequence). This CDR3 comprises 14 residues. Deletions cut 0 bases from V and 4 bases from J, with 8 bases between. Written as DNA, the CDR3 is TGTGCCAGCAGCTTGGGGGACCGGAATCAGCCCCAGCATTTT. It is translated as CASSLGDRNQPQHF.

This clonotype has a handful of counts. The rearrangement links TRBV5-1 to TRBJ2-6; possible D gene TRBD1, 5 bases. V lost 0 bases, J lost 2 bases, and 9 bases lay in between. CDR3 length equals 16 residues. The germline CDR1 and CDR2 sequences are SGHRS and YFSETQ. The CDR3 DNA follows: TGCGCCAGCAGCTTGGCCTCCAGGGCTGGGGCCAACGTCCTGACTTTC. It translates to CASSLASRAGANVLTF.

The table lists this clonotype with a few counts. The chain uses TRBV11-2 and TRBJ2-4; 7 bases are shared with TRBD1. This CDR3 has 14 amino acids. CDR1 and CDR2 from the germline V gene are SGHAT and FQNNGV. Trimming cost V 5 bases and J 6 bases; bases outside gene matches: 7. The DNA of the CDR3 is TGTGCCAGCAGCGCCCGGACAGGACCAAACATTCAGTACTTC. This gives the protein CASSARTGPNIQYF.

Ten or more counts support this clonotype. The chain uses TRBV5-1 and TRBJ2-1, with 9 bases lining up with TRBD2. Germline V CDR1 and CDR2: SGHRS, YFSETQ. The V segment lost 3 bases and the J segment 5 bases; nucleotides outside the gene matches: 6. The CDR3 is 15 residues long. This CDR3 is CASSSGGGAHNEQFF. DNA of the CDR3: TGCGCCAGCAGCTCCGGCGGGGGGGCTCACAATGAGCAGTTCTTC.

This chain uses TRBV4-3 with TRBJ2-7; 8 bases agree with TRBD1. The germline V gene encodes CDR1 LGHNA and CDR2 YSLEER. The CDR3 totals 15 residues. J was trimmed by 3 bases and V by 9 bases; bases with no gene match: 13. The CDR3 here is CARPYGGQAYYEQYV. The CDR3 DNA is TGCGCCAGACCTTACGGGGGACAGGCTTACTACGAGCAGTACGTC.

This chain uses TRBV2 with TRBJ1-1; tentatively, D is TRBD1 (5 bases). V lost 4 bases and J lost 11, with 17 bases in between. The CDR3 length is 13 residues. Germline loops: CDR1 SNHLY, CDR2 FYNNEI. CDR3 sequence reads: CASSGQVGGVAFF. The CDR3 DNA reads TGTGCCAGCAGTGGCCAGGTCGGGGGAGTCGCTTTCTTT.

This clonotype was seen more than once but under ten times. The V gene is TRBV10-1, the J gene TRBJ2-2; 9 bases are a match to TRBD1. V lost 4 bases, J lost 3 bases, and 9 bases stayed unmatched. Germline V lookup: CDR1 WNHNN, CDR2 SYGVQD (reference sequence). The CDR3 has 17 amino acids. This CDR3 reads CASSVRTGERDTGELFF. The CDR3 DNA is TGCGCCAGCAGTGTGCGGACAGGGGAAAGGGACACCGGGGAGCTGTTTTTT.

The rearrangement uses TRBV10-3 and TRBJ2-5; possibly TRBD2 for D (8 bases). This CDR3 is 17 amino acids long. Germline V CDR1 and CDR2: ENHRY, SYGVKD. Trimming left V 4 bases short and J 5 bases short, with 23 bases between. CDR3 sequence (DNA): TGTGCCATCAGTGGACAGGGACGGAGCGGGGGACCCGAGACCCAGTACTTC. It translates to CAISGQGRSGGPETQYF.

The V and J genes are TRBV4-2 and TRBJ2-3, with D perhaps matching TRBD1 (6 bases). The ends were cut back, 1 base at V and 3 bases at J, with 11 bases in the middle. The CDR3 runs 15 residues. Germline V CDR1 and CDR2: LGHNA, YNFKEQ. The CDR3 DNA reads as TGTGCCAGCAGCCAAGGGGCCCAGGGGACAGATACGCAGTATTTT. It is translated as CASSQGAQGTDTQYF.

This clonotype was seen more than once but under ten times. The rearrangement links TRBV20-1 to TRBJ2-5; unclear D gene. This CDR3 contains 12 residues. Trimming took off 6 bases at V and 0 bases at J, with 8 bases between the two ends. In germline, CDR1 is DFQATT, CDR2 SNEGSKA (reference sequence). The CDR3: CSAQKDQETQYF. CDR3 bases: TGCAGTGCCCAGAAGGACCAAGAGACCCAGTACTTC.

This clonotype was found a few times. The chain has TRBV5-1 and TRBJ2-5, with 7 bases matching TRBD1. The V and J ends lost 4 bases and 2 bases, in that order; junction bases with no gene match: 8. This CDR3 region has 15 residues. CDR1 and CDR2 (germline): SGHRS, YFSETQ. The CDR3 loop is CASSRDSRGQETQYF. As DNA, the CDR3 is TGCGCCAGCAGCCGGGACAGTCGGGGTCAAGAGACCCAGTACTTC.

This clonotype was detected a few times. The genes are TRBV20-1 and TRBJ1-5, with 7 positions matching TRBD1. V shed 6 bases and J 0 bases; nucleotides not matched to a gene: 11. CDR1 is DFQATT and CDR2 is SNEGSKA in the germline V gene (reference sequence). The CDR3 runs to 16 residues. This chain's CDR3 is CSASRGQALSNQPQHF. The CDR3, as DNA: TGCAGTGCCTCCCGCGGACAGGCCCTTAGCAATCAGCCCCAGCATTTT.

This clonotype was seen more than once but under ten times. Here the CDR3 DNA reads TGTGCCAGCAGCCGGACAGGGTGGACGACCCAGTACTTC. Protein: CASSRTGWTTQYF. V is TRBV28 and J is TRBJ2-5, with TRBD1 identical over 8 bases. The CDR3 has 13 residues. CDR1 and CDR2 from the germline V gene are MDHEN and SYDVKM. Germline trimming cut 6 bases from V and 7 bases from J; bases unmatched to any gene: 7.

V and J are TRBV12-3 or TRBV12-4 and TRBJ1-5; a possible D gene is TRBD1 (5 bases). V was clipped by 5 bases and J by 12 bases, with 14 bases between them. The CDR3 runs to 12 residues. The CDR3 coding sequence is TGTGCCAGCAGTCTTCCTGCGGGGCACCAGCATTTT. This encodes CASSLPAGHQHF.